The rows below give T cell receptor beta chains drawn from one sample of a study of response to subunit inactivated influenza vaccine. TCRdb ran MiXCR on the RT-PCR reads and lists one entry per CDR3 protein. The sample has about 570,000 distinct CDR3 sequences; about 10% are singletons. These data were also reused for a study on T cells expressing NK-cell markers.

Sequenced here: PBMCs from blood, sampled on the day of vaccination. These receptors came from a man aged 50 or older who received an inactivated influenza vaccine. The conserved cysteine and the conserved F or W are not part of the CDR3 here. Fields, in order: CDR3 protein, V gene, CDR3 length.

ASSLESLAEPIAKNIQY TRBV28 17
ATTGLAATDTQY TRBV6-2/TRBV6-3 12
ASSLMQGANGYT TRBV12-3/TRBV12-4 12
ASSLGGAEPLH TRBV5-1 11
SASRPSTDTQY TRBV20-1 11
ASSLILAGGPFSDTQY TRBV11-2 16
ASSLGGGGQF TRBV12-3/TRBV12-4 10
SAGGASGHNEQF TRBV20-1 12
ASSPPLTKTEGYT TRBV18 13
ASSYKQGFYGYT TRBV7-9 12
ASSYSMGRGQETQY TRBV6-5 14
ASSRRITGAGTMNTEAF TRBV11-2 17
ASSLGYRETQY TRBV12-3/TRBV12-4 11
ASSPGTGLAGGLWV TRBV18 14
ASSSTLWGEQY TRBV7-6 11
ASMLTMGEQY TRBV12-3/TRBV12-4 10